This paragraph reports one TCR beta chain. Its antigen is unknown. Isolation of CD4+ and CD8+ cells used positive magnetic bead selection, with purity checked by flow cytometry. Assay used: immunoSEQ multiplex PCR; TCRdb lists only in-frame clones, some missing. The sample yields some 30,000 clones, 82% seen once. These data originate in a study of somatic mutations in cytotoxic T cells in rheumatoid arthritis. Findings and caveats of the study: Within the rheumatoid arthritis patients, CD8+ clonality went up as age increased (Spearman r ~ 0.49). The same was not true of the healthy controls.

The receptor was derived from an adult with rheumatoid arthritis. Sequencing used CD8+ T cells sorted from blood.

The CDR3 loop is CASSQDSGGRGETQYF. The CDR3, as DNA: TGCGCCAGCAGCCAAGATTCGGGGGGCCGAGGGGAGACCCAGTACTTC. The rearrangement links TRBV4-3 to TRBJ2-5; a possible D gene is TRBD2 (7 bases). V lost 0 bases and J lost 5, with 16 bases in between. Germline-derived CDR1 and CDR2 are LGHNA and YSLEER. This CDR3 has 16 residues.